This is a list of T cell receptor beta chains from one sample in a study of human T cells and chemical hapten exposure. TCRdb analysed the RACE reads with MiXCR anew, one entry per CDR3 protein. Of 100,000 or so distinct CDR3 sequences in the sample, about 10% are singletons; the top ten hold 2% to 2.5%. Sequencing was performed on whole blood, taken in connection with sensitization to the hapten diphenylcyclopropenone (DPC). The receptor set was obtained from a man aged 35 to 55 with alopecia areata. Some clones in this sample may be carry-over from other donors' samples. The conserved cysteine and the conserved F or W are not part of the CDR3 here. Each record gives: V gene, D gene, J gene, CDR3 protein. The D gene is left open where the match is weak.

TRBV29-1	TRBD2	TRBJ2-3	SVERGAGSTDTQY
TRBV13	TRBD2	TRBJ2-3	ASSFRPGLAGGLRTDTQY
TRBV20-1	.	TRBJ1-2	SAREGGTYGYT
TRBV7-9	.	TRBJ1-1	ASNNPVNTEAF
TRBV7-3	.	TRBJ1-6	ASSLSLRDGHNSPLH
TRBV7-7	.	TRBJ2-1	ASSLVGSFNQGEQF
TRBV11-3	.	TRBJ1-5	ASSLVPDSPQH
TRBV20-1	.	TRBJ2-6	SVRGEASNVLT
TRBV11-2	.	TRBJ1-2	ASSLAQKFVKHGYT
TRBV6-5	.	TRBJ1-5	ASSYSIRQPQH
TRBV11-2	TRBD2	TRBJ2-1	ASSRLAGSYNEQF
TRBV12-3/TRBV12-4	.	TRBJ2-4	ASSLEGGWRAFQY
TRBV6-6	TRBD2	TRBJ2-1	ASSYSPSGNYNEQF
TRBV6-2/TRBV6-3	TRBD1	TRBJ1-5	ASRSPQGAGNQPQH
TRBV18	TRBD2	TRBJ2-3	ASSPLTAGDTDTQY
TRBV10-3	.	TRBJ2-2	AISDTSVTGELF
TRBV7-9	.	TRBJ2-5	ASSPSGQETQY
TRBV7-8	.	TRBJ2-3	ASRQGGPDTQY
TRBV6-2/TRBV6-3	TRBD1	TRBJ1-1	ASTPGGAQNTEAF
TRBV7-2	.	TRBJ1-1	ASSLGTGGNTEAF
TRBV5-4	.	TRBJ1-1	ASSLARIGLNTEAF
TRBV6-2/TRBV6-3	TRBD2	TRBJ2-2	ASSSLGGAGELF
TRBV3-1	TRBD2	TRBJ2-1	ASSQVASGGGDHNEQF